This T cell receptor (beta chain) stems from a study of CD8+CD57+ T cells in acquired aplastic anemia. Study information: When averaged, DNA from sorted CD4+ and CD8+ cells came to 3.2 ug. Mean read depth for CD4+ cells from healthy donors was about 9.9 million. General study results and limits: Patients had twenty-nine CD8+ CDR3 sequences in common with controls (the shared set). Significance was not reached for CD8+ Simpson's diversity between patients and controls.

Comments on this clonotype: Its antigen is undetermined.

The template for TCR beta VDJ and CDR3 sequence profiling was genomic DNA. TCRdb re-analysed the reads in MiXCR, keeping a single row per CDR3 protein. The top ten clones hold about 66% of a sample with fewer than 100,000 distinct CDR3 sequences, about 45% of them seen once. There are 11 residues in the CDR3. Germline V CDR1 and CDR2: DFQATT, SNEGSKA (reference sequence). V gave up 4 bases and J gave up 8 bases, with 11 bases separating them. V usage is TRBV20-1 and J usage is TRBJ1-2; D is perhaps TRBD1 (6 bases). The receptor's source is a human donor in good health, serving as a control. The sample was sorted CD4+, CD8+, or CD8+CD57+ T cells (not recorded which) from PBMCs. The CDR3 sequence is CSANRESGYTF. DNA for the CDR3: TGCAGTGCTAACAGGGAGAGCGGCTACACCTTC.